This is a list of T cell receptor beta chains from one sample in a study of T cells in localized non-small cell lung cancer. Profiled with immunoSEQ multiplex PCR; TCRdb holds only in-frame clones, not every one. The sample comprises 28,000 or so clones, over 80% of which are singletons, and about 7% rests with the top ten. Sequencing used peripheral blood, obtained before any cancer treatment. The receptors originated from a male donor at least 60 years old with stage I lung adenocarcinoma. Both conserved end residues are part of each CDR3. Fields, in order: J gene, clone size, V gene, D gene, CDR3 length, CDR3 protein, CDR3 DNA. D genes are given only for firm matches. The listing skips clone size in some rows; elsewhere it reads once, few, many or a size class.

j_call: TRBJ1-2
clone_size: .
v_call: TRBV19
d_call: .
cdr3_length: 13
cdr3_aa: CASTLAGNYGYTF
cdr3_nt: TGTGCCAGTACATTGGCAGGAAACTATGGCTACACCTTC

j_call: TRBJ2-7
clone_size: .
v_call: TRBV7-3
d_call: .
cdr3_length: 12
cdr3_aa: CASSLSPHEQYF
cdr3_nt: TGTGCCAGCAGCTTATCCCCTCACGAGCAGTACTTC

j_call: TRBJ2-3
clone_size: .
v_call: TRBV7-2
d_call: .
cdr3_length: 15
cdr3_aa: CASSLAWGSTDTQYF
cdr3_nt: TGTGCCAGCAGCTTAGCATGGGGCAGTACAGATACGCAGTATTTT

j_call: TRBJ2-2
clone_size: .
v_call: TRBV11-3
d_call: TRBD1
cdr3_length: 14
cdr3_aa: CASSRGQEAGELFF
cdr3_nt: TGTGCCAGCAGCAGGGGGCAGGAAGCCGGGGAGCTGTTTTTT

j_call: TRBJ1-5
clone_size: .
v_call: TRBV6-1
d_call: .
cdr3_length: 13
cdr3_aa: CASSEVVDQPQHF
cdr3_nt: TGTGCCAGCAGTGAAGTCGTGGATCAGCCCCAGCATTTT

j_call: TRBJ2-7
clone_size: .
v_call: TRBV7-2
d_call: .
cdr3_length: 14
cdr3_aa: CASSPGLGFYEQYF
cdr3_nt: TGTGCCAGCAGCCCCGGTTTGGGGTTCTACGAGCAGTACTTC

j_call: TRBJ1-5
clone_size: .
v_call: TRBV18
d_call: .
cdr3_length: 15
cdr3_aa: CASSLRQASNQPQHF
cdr3_nt: TGTGCCAGCTCACTCCGACAGGCCTCCAATCAGCCCCAGCATTTT

j_call: TRBJ2-7
clone_size: .
v_call: TRBV28
d_call: .
cdr3_length: 13
cdr3_aa: CASARQDSYEQYF
cdr3_nt: TGTGCCAGCGCGCGACAGGACTCCTACGAGCAGTACTTC

j_call: TRBJ1-6
clone_size: .
v_call: TRBV28
d_call: TRBD1
cdr3_length: 15
cdr3_aa: CASSPATGANSPLHF
cdr3_nt: TGTGCCAGCAGTCCGGCGACAGGGGCTAATTCACCCCTCCACTTT

j_call: TRBJ2-2
clone_size: .
v_call: TRBV6-5
d_call: TRBD2
cdr3_length: 12
cdr3_aa: CATTSLNGELFF
cdr3_nt: TGTGCCACGACTAGCCTCAACGGGGAGCTGTTTTTT

j_call: TRBJ1-2
clone_size: .
v_call: TRBV30
d_call: TRBD1
cdr3_length: 13
cdr3_aa: CACDRAEVYGYTF
cdr3_nt: TGTGCCTGTGACAGGGCCGAAGTCTATGGCTACACCTTC

j_call: TRBJ2-1
clone_size: once
v_call: TRBV7-6
d_call: TRBD1
cdr3_length: 15
cdr3_aa: CASSPQGTAYNEQFF
cdr3_nt: TGTGCCAGCAGCCCCCAGGGGACAGCTTACAATGAGCAGTTCTTC

j_call: TRBJ1-3
clone_size: .
v_call: TRBV7-2
d_call: .
cdr3_length: 14
cdr3_aa: CASSSGTIGNTIYF
cdr3_nt: TGTGCCAGCAGCAGCGGGACAATCGGAAACACCATATATTTT

j_call: TRBJ1-1
clone_size: .
v_call: TRBV28
d_call: .
cdr3_length: 18
cdr3_aa: CASTGDLRRLGEGTEAFF
cdr3_nt: TGTGCCAGCACAGGGGACCTCAGAAGACTGGGGGAAGGAACTGAAGCTTTCTTT

j_call: TRBJ1-2
clone_size: .
v_call: TRBV9
d_call: TRBD1
cdr3_length: 13
cdr3_aa: CASSATGAYGYTF
cdr3_nt: TGTGCCAGCAGCGCAACAGGGGCCTATGGCTACACCTTC

j_call: TRBJ2-3
clone_size: .
v_call: TRBV7-2
d_call: .
cdr3_length: 13
cdr3_aa: CASRSEFTDTQYF
cdr3_nt: TGTGCCAGCAGGTCAGAGTTCACAGATACGCAGTATTTT

j_call: TRBJ1-2
clone_size: .
v_call: TRBV29-1
d_call: .
cdr3_length: 14
cdr3_aa: CSVEGAQGKWGYTF
cdr3_nt: TGCAGCGTTGAGGGTGCTCAGGGGAAGTGGGGCTACACCTTC

j_call: TRBJ2-7
clone_size: .
v_call: TRBV5-5
d_call: TRBD1
cdr3_length: 15
cdr3_aa: CASSLGTGVYDEQYF
cdr3_nt: TGTGCCAGCAGCTTAGGGACAGGGGTATATGACGAGCAGTACTTC

j_call: TRBJ2-1
clone_size: .
v_call: TRBV29-1
d_call: .
cdr3_length: 12
cdr3_aa: CSVEAGSAEQFF
cdr3_nt: TGCAGCGTTGAAGCAGGATCGGCTGAGCAGTTCTTC

j_call: TRBJ2-5
clone_size: .
v_call: TRBV5-1
d_call: TRBD1
cdr3_length: 14
cdr3_aa: CASKYGQEKETQYF
cdr3_nt: TGCGCCAGCAAATACGGACAGGAAAAAGAGACCCAGTACTTC

j_call: TRBJ2-2
clone_size: .
v_call: TRBV28
d_call: TRBD1
cdr3_length: 17
cdr3_aa: CASSPPAGQGTTGELFF
cdr3_nt: TGTGCCAGCAGTCCCCCCGCGGGACAGGGTACCACCGGGGAGCTGTTTTTT

j_call: TRBJ2-7
clone_size: .
v_call: TRBV20-1
d_call: .
cdr3_length: 11
cdr3_aa: CSAFGSYEQYF
cdr3_nt: TGCAGTGCTTTCGGGAGTTACGAGCAGTACTTC

j_call: TRBJ2-1
clone_size: .
v_call: TRBV15
d_call: .
cdr3_length: 13
cdr3_aa: CATSRDHEGGGFF
cdr3_nt: TGTGCCACCAGCAGAGATCATGAGGGGGGCGGGTTCTTC

j_call: TRBJ1-6
clone_size: .
v_call: TRBV7-3
d_call: .
cdr3_length: 15
cdr3_aa: CASSLTGGHHSPLHF
cdr3_nt: TGTGCCAGCAGCTTAACGGGAGGGCACCATTCACCCCTCCACTTT

j_call: TRBJ2-5
clone_size: .
v_call: TRBV12-5
d_call: .
cdr3_length: 14
cdr3_aa: CASSGESSLETQYF
cdr3_nt: TGTGCTAGTTCAGGGGAATCCTCCCTAGAGACCCAGTACTTC

j_call: TRBJ2-1
clone_size: once
v_call: TRBV9
d_call: .
cdr3_length: 15
cdr3_aa: CASSVGQESYNEQFF
cdr3_nt: TGTGCCAGCAGCGTAGGTCAGGAATCCTACAATGAGCAGTTCTTC

j_call: TRBJ1-5
clone_size: once
v_call: TRBV7-2
d_call: TRBD1
cdr3_length: 15
cdr3_aa: CASSFGTGGNQPQHF
cdr3_nt: TGTGCCAGCAGCTTCGGGACAGGGGGCAATCAGCCCCAGCATTTT

j_call: TRBJ2-6
clone_size: .
v_call: TRBV19
d_call: .
cdr3_length: 19
cdr3_aa: CASTLRAGIVSRGANVLTF
cdr3_nt: TGTGCCAGTACCCTGCGGGCAGGGATAGTAAGTAGGGGGGCCAACGTCCTGACTTTC

j_call: TRBJ1-1
clone_size: .
v_call: TRBV2
d_call: .
cdr3_length: 14
cdr3_aa: CASRRRGENTEAFF
cdr3_nt: TGTGCCAGCAGGAGGAGGGGGGAGAACACTGAAGCTTTCTTT

j_call: TRBJ1-2
clone_size: few
v_call: TRBV4-2
d_call: .
cdr3_length: 14
cdr3_aa: CASSQATNSQGYTF
cdr3_nt: TGTGCCAGCAGCCAGGCTACTAACTCCCAAGGGTACACCTTC

j_call: TRBJ2-1
clone_size: .
v_call: TRBV19
d_call: TRBD2
cdr3_length: 14
cdr3_aa: CASSSSGGATEQFF
cdr3_nt: TGTGCCAGTTCGTCTAGCGGGGGGGCGACTGAGCAGTTCTTC

j_call: TRBJ2-1
clone_size: .
v_call: TRBV6-6
d_call: TRBD1
cdr3_length: 15
cdr3_aa: CASEIRTGSVNEQFF
cdr3_nt: TGTGCCAGCGAGATCCGGACAGGGTCGGTCAATGAGCAGTTCTTC

j_call: TRBJ1-4
clone_size: .
v_call: TRBV6-6
d_call: .
cdr3_length: 13
cdr3_aa: CASSPDFFEKLFF
cdr3_nt: TGTGCCAGCAGTCCCGACTTTTTCGAAAAACTGTTTTTT

j_call: TRBJ2-1
clone_size: .
v_call: TRBV14
d_call: TRBD2
cdr3_length: 18
cdr3_aa: CASSGTSGGALSYNEQFF
cdr3_nt: TGTGCCAGCAGCGGGACTAGCGGGGGGGCCCTCTCCTACAATGAGCAGTTCTTC

j_call: TRBJ2-3
clone_size: .
v_call: TRBV19
d_call: .
cdr3_length: 13
cdr3_aa: CASSPGLRGTQYF
cdr3_nt: TGTGCCAGTAGCCCAGGCCTGAGGGGTACGCAGTATTTT

j_call: TRBJ2-5
clone_size: .
v_call: TRBV7-2
d_call: .
cdr3_length: 14
cdr3_aa: CASSSPRFQETQYF
cdr3_nt: TGTGCCAGCAGCTCCCCAAGGTTCCAAGAGACCCAGTACTTC

j_call: TRBJ2-1
clone_size: .
v_call: TRBV19
d_call: .
cdr3_length: 12
cdr3_aa: CASSGPGKEQFF
cdr3_nt: TGTGCCAGTAGTGGTCCAGGGAAGGAGCAGTTCTTC

j_call: TRBJ2-3
clone_size: .
v_call: TRBV18
d_call: TRBD2
cdr3_length: 16
cdr3_aa: CASSYQGGLATDTQYF
cdr3_nt: TGTGCCAGCTCATACCAAGGGGGACTAGCGACGGATACGCAGTATTTT

j_call: TRBJ1-2
clone_size: once
v_call: TRBV28
d_call: .
cdr3_length: 11
cdr3_aa: CASSQTYGYTF
cdr3_nt: TGTGCCAGCAGCCAAACCTATGGCTACACCTTC

j_call: TRBJ1-1
clone_size: .
v_call: TRBV21-1
d_call: .
cdr3_length: 16
cdr3_aa: CASSNLSHRTNTEAFF
cdr3_nt: TGTGCCAGCAGCAACCTTTCGCACAGGACTAACACTGAAGCTTTCTTT

j_call: TRBJ2-3
clone_size: .
v_call: TRBV27
d_call: .
cdr3_length: 15
cdr3_aa: CASRAGQKNTDTQYF
cdr3_nt: TGTGCCAGCAGAGCTGGACAGAAGAACACAGATACGCAGTATTTT

j_call: TRBJ2-3
clone_size: .
v_call: TRBV7-6
d_call: TRBD2
cdr3_length: 17
cdr3_aa: CASSSDSGGDRTDTQYF
cdr3_nt: TGTGCCAGCAGCTCTGATAGCGGGGGTGATAGGACAGATACGCAGTATTTT

j_call: TRBJ1-6
clone_size: few
v_call: TRBV7-2
d_call: TRBD1
cdr3_length: 14
cdr3_aa: CASSPGQNNSPLHF
cdr3_nt: TGTGCCAGCAGTCCGGGACAGAATAATTCACCCCTCCACTTT

j_call: TRBJ2-2
clone_size: .
v_call: TRBV28
d_call: .
cdr3_length: 14
cdr3_aa: CATSGAANTGELFF
cdr3_nt: TGTGCCACTTCAGGGGCGGCTAACACCGGGGAGCTGTTTTTT

j_call: TRBJ1-4
clone_size: .
v_call: TRBV13
d_call: .
cdr3_length: 13
cdr3_aa: CASRGQAAEKLFF
cdr3_nt: TGTGCCAGCCGTGGGCAGGCCGCCGAAAAACTGTTTTTT

j_call: TRBJ2-5
clone_size: .
v_call: TRBV19
d_call: TRBD2
cdr3_length: 14
cdr3_aa: CASSLLAGVETQYF
cdr3_nt: TGTGCCAGTAGTTTACTAGCGGGGGTAGAGACCCAGTACTTC

j_call: TRBJ2-5
clone_size: .
v_call: TRBV4-3
d_call: .
cdr3_length: 16
cdr3_aa: CASSHNTRGGGGIQYF
cdr3_nt: TGCGCCAGCAGCCATAACACCCGAGGGGGTGGAGGTATCCAGTACTTC

j_call: TRBJ1-2
clone_size: .
v_call: TRBV19
d_call: .
cdr3_length: 14
cdr3_aa: CARKQGTVSYGYTF
cdr3_nt: TGTGCCAGGAAACAGGGAACGGTGAGCTATGGCTACACCTTC